This TCR beta chain was identified in a study of T cells after posttransplantation cyclophosphamide. The study, taken as a whole, reports: TRB clonality was highly associated with recipient CMV seropositivity and reactivation. Skin or GI-infiltrating T cells shared few TRB sequences with blood. Later post-transplant blood repertoires were often dominated by donor CD8+ memory clones.

Sequenced by immunoSEQ multiplex PCR; TCRdb stores in-frame clones only, minus some. The sample has nearly 25,000 clones, none seen only once; the top ten hold 4% to 5.5%. This clone was seen ten or more times. Its cognate antigen is unknown. V trimming: 4 bases; J trimming: 2 bases; junction bases outside the gene matches: 11. From germline, CDR1 is SGDLS and CDR2 YYNGEE. The CDR3 spans 17 residues. The receptor comes from a woman aged 50 to 65 in good health, CMV-negative, and a related stem cell transplant donor. The sequencing input was PBMCs. This chain links TRBV9 with TRBJ2-1; 8 bases line up with TRBD2. DNA of the CDR3: TGTGCCAGCAGCCCCCCCTTCACCGGGAGGGCCTACAATGAGCAGTTCTTC. It translates to CASSPPFTGRAYNEQFF. Variable domain in full (rest from reference TRBV9 and TRBJ2-1): DSGVTQTPKHLITATGQRVTLRCSPRSGDLSVYWYQQSLDQGLQFLIQYYNGEERAKGNILERFSAQQFPDLHSELNLSSLELGDSALYFCASSPPFTGRAYNEQFFGPGTRLTVL.